Listed below are T cell receptor beta chains from one sample, sequenced in a study of blood T cell repertoires in COVID-19. Here immunoSEQ multiplex PCR was the method, and the copy in TCRdb shows in-frame clones only, minus some. The top ten clones hold around 0.92% of a sample with roughly 480,000 clones, approximately 89% of them seen once. Sequencing was performed on peripheral blood. These receptors were collected from a man aged 18 to 30 with COVID-19, enrolled during active disease. Both conserved end residues are part of each CDR3. D genes are given only for firm matches. Size is stated for part of the rows, as once, few or many counts, or as a class when the clone is expanded.

>.|.|TRBV27|TRBJ2-7
CASSLAGTPTYEQYF
TGTGCCAGCAGTTTAGCTGGGACACCTACCTACGAGCAGTACTTC
>.|.|TRBV19|TRBJ2-4
CKRLLAKNIQYF
TGTAAACGATTACTAGCCAAAAACATTCAGTACTTC
>.|.|TRBV7-9|TRBJ2-5
CASSLNSGETQYF
TGTGCCAGCAGCTTAAATTCGGGGGAGACCCAGTACTTC
>TRBD1|.|TRBV6-5|TRBJ2-2
CASSRDRGNTGELFF
TGTGCCAGCAGTCGGGACAGGGGAAACACCGGGGAGCTGTTTTTT
>TRBD2|once|TRBV6-5|TRBJ2-7
CASSRDYNYEQYF
TGTGCCAGCAGCAGGGACTACAACTACGAGCAGTACTTC
>TRBD2|.|TRBV30|TRBJ2-3
CAWELAGEDTQYF
TGTGCCTGGGAACTAGCGGGTGAAGATACGCAGTATTTT
>.|few|TRBV11-2|TRBJ2-2
CASSTKTGTGELFF
TGTGCCAGCAGCACCAAGACTGGCACCGGGGAGCTGTTTTTT
>TRBD1|few|TRBV10-3|TRBJ1-1
CASSGKGTGDTEAFF
TGTGCCAGCTCGGGAAAAGGGACAGGGGACACTGAAGCTTTCTTT
>.|.|TRBV6-1|TRBJ1-1
CASSEEGGNTEAFF
TGTGCCAGCAGTGAGGAGGGAGGGAACACTGAAGCTTTCTTT
>TRBD2|.|TRBV19|TRBJ2-1
CASSIMSGSLNEQFF
TGTGCCAGTAGTATAATGAGCGGGAGCTTGAATGAGCAGTTCTTC
>.|.|TRBV6-2/TRBV6-3|TRBJ2-3
CASSHLKLSTDTQYF
TGTGCCAGCAGTCATCTAAAACTTAGCACAGATACGCAGTATTTT
>.|.|TRBV4-2|TRBJ2-1
CASSQDKTTRGNEQFF
TGTGCCAGCAGCCAAGATAAGACCACACGCGGCAATGAGCAGTTCTTC
>.|.|TRBV6-5|TRBJ1-1
CASILSPGLLTEAFF
TGTGCCAGCATACTCTCACCGGGACTTTTGACTGAAGCTTTCTTT
>TRBD1|.|TRBV11-2|TRBJ1-2
CASSSTGVDYGYTF
TGTGCCAGCAGCTCGACAGGGGTGGACTATGGCTACACCTTC
>.|.|TRBV7-2|TRBJ1-5
CASRGQINQPQHF
TGTGCCAGCAGAGGACAGATTAATCAGCCCCAGCATTTT
>.|.|TRBV18|TRBJ2-1
CASSPSRSTTPYNEQFF
TGTGCCAGCTCACCTAGCCGATCGACTACCCCCTACAATGAGCAGTTCTTC
>.|.|TRBV6-1|TRBJ1-6
CASSEGGQVFNSPLHF
TGTGCCAGCAGTGAAGGTGGTCAGGTCTTTAATTCACCCCTCCACTTT
>.|once|TRBV4-1|TRBJ1-2
CASSQGVERGYTF
TGCGCCAGCAGCCAAGGGGTGGAGAGGGGCTACACCTTC
>TRBD1|.|TRBV3-1/TRBV3-2|TRBJ2-7
CASSPTDRGGEQYF
TGTGCCAGCAGCCCGACCGACAGGGGTGGCGAGCAGTACTTC
>.|.|TRBV21-1|TRBJ2-3
CASSHRVVDTDTQYF
TGTGCCAGCAGCCACAGGGTCGTCGACACAGATACGCAGTATTTT
>TRBD2|.|TRBV15|TRBJ2-1
CATSFRLAGGPNEQFF
TGTGCCACCAGCTTCCGACTAGCGGGGGGGCCAAATGAGCAGTTCTTC
>.|.|TRBV2|TRBJ2-2
CASRGEARELFF
TGTGCCAGCAGGGGAGAGGCCCGGGAGCTGTTTTTT